The clone carrying this T cell receptor (beta chain) has just a few counts. The antigen is unknown. The sample is drawn from a study of cytomegalovirus exposure and HLA in healthy donors. General observations from the study: The likely explanation for a cluster of highly shared sequence variants was sequencing artifact. In an earlier analysis, most TCR beta V segments were productive about 87% or about 30% of the time. Confirmation was obtained in vitro that a few CMV-associated chains are specific for CMV antigens.

Germline assignment: CDR1 SNHLY and CDR2 FYNNEI. The junction had 7 bases not matched to a gene; V was cut back by 6 bases and J by 10 bases. CDR3 length: 12 residues. Use of 60 Vbeta and 13 Jbeta primers characterized the PCR. Assay used: immunoSEQ multiplex PCR; TCRdb lists only in-frame clones, some missing. Here the sample spans 200,000 or so clones, roughly four fifths being singletons. V usage is TRBV2 and J usage is TRBJ1-1, with TRBD1 matching 8 bases. This receptor was identified in a boy between 2 and 10 years old in good health and CMV-seronegative. Material for sequencing was PBMCs. The chain's CDR3 is CASREDRVVAFF. Written as DNA, the CDR3 is TGTGCCAGCAGGGAGGACAGGGTAGTAGCTTTCTTT.